These 31 T cell receptor beta chains originate from one sample sequenced in a study of OX40 agonist ivuxolimab in advanced cancers. Data came from immunoSEQ multiplex PCR; TCRdb stores just in-frame clones and leaves some out. The table lists tens of thousands of clones, around 80% of them singletons. Sequencing used CD4+ or CD8+ T cells sorted from blood, obtained in a trial of the OX40 agonist ivuxolimab. These receptors were collected from an adult with an advanced solid tumor such as melanoma, head and neck, liver or kidney cancer.

The genes are TRBV19 and TRBJ2-1; a weak D match, TRBD2 (6 bases). From germline, CDR1 is LNHDA and CDR2 SQIVND (reference sequence). CDR3 length equals 13 residues. Trimming pared 7 bases from V and 2 bases from J, leaving 9 bases between. The CDR3 DNA is TGTGCCAGTACCGGGAGCCCCTACAATGAGCAGTTCTTC. Its translation is CASTGSPYNEQFF.

This chain uses TRBV15 with TRBJ1-1, with D hard to call. Deletions cut 6 bases from V and 0 bases from J, with 8 bases between. Germline V lookup: CDR1 LNHNV, CDR2 YYDKDF (reference sequence). This CDR3 spans 13 amino acids. CDR3 amino acids: CATSATLNTEAFF. CDR3 bases: TGTGCCACCAGTGCGACTTTGAACACTGAAGCTTTCTTT.

The sample holds a few counts of this clone. V gene TRBV6-6 combines with J gene TRBJ2-7; 8 bases align to TRBD1. CDR3 size: 14 residues. Germline CDR1 and CDR2: MNHNY and SVGAGI (reference sequence). Trimming cost V 7 bases and J 7 bases; bases outside gene matches: 12. The CDR3 nucleotides are TGTGCCAGCACCCCAGCGGGCAGGGGGCATGAGCAGTACTTC. It codes for CASTPAGRGHEQYF.

This clone appeared a single time. The chain is built from TRBV28 and TRBJ1-1; weak D call: TRBD1 (6 bases). The CDR3 runs 14 residues. The V and J ends lost 2 bases and 4 bases respectively, with 11 bases between them. Germline assignment: CDR1 MDHEN and CDR2 SYDVKM. The CDR3, as DNA: TGTGCCAGCAGTTTAAGGGCAGGGGCCACTGAAGCTTTCTTT. It codes for CASSLRAGATEAFF.

The rearrangement joins TRBV6-1 to TRBJ1-1; no reliable D call. The germline V gene has CDR1 MNHNS and CDR2 SASEGT. This CDR3 comprises 11 residues. Trimming took 6 bases from V and 2 from J, leaving 4 bases between them. CDR3 DNA: TGTGCCAGCAGGTCCAACACTGAAGCTTTCTTT. Protein: CASRSNTEAFF.

The rearrangement links TRBV9 to TRBJ2-7, with 7 bases aligning to TRBD2. Trimming removed 0 bases from V and 3 bases from J; junction bases left unmatched: 6. The CDR3 is 15 amino acids. Germline V gene lookup returns CDR1 SGDLS and CDR2 YYNGEE. DNA for the CDR3: TGTGCCAGCAGCGTAGGGGAGCGGGGCTTCTACGAGCAGTACTTC. Translating gives CASSVGERGFYEQYF.

The J gene is TRBJ2-4, the V gene TRBV10-3; 7 positions agree with TRBD1. Per germline, CDR1 ENHRY and CDR2 SYGVKD. The J segment lost 6 bases and the V segment lost 0 bases, leaving 11 bases of the junction unmatched. The CDR3 is 17 residues long. The CDR3 protein is CAISESMLTGAGNIQYF. CDR3 sequence (DNA): TGTGCCATCAGTGAGTCAATGCTAACAGGGGCGGGAAACATTCAGTACTTC.

As to this clone: Other DNA sequences in the same sample also yield this CDR3. This chain links TRBV7-2 with TRBJ1-1; D is possibly TRBD1 (6 bases). Per the germline V gene, CDR1 is SGHTA and CDR2 is FQGNSA. V was trimmed by 5 bases and J by 3 bases, leaving 22 bases between them. CDR3 length: 17 amino acids. The CDR3 region has the DNA TGTGCCAGCAGCAAAAAAGGCACGGGGGCGAGGTACACTGAAGCTTTCTTT. Its translation: CASSKKGTGARYTEAFF.

The rearrangement uses TRBV19 and TRBJ1-2; D is uncertain. Germline CDR1 reads LNHDA; CDR2 reads SQIVND (reference sequence). Deletions cut 6 bases from V and 1 base from J, with 9 bases between. This CDR3 has 13 residues. DNA of the CDR3: TGTGCCAGTAGCAATATACTTAACTATGGCTACACCTTC. It encodes CASSNILNYGYTF.

The chain has TRBV4-1 and TRBJ1-5; D may be TRBD1 (6 bases). CDR1 is MGHRA, CDR2 YSYEKL, per germline. The CDR3 runs 16 residues. V was trimmed by 7 bases and J by 0 bases, leaving 16 bases between them. DNA for the CDR3: TGCGCCAGCATGCAGGGGCCAAGATATAGCAATCAGCCCCAGCATTTT. It yields the protein CASMQGPRYSNQPQHF.

The chain has TRBV5-1 and TRBJ2-5; 7 bases match TRBD1. The CDR3 length is 18 residues. CDR1 and CDR2 from the germline V gene are SGHRS and YFSETQ. V dropped 6 bases and J dropped 1; count of bases not matched to a gene: 18. The CDR3 reads CASTSRLPGTVVQETQYF. In DNA form, the CDR3 reads TGCGCCAGCACCTCTAGGCTACCAGGGACAGTGGTCCAAGAGACCCAGTACTTC.

The chain combines TRBV6-6 with TRBJ2-7, with 9 bases fitting TRBD1. The CDR3 is 16 amino acids. In germline, CDR1 is MNHNY, CDR2 SVGAGI (reference sequence). Trimming removed 5 bases from V and 2 bases from J; junction bases left unmatched: 10. As DNA, the CDR3 is TGTGCCAGCAGTGCGACAGGGGGGAGAGAAGCCTACGAGCAGTACTTC. Amino acid sequence: CASSATGGREAYEQYF.

The rearrangement joins TRBV7-2 to TRBJ1-3; tentative D call: TRBD1 (5 bases). This CDR3 contains 17 residues. V was clipped by 5 bases and J by 0 bases, with 17 bases between them. The germline V gene encodes CDR1 SGHTA and CDR2 FQGNSA. The CDR3 sequence: CASSPKEVTGSGNTIYF. The CDR3 DNA sequence: TGTGCCAGCAGCCCCAAGGAGGTAACAGGCTCTGGAAACACCATATATTTT.

The rearrangement uses TRBV14 and TRBJ1-1, with 9 bases fitting TRBD1. The V gene end was trimmed by 6 bases and the J gene end by 2 bases; junction bases not matched to a gene: 10. CDR1 is SGHDN and CDR2 is FVKESK in the germline V gene. This CDR3 is 16 amino acids long. The CDR3 DNA follows: TGTGCCAGCAGTCTCGACAGGGGGAGAGGAAACACTGAAGCTTTCTTT. Its translation is CASSLDRGRGNTEAFF.

The CDR3 sequence: CAITSGAPRYNEQFF. The CDR3 DNA reads TGTGCCATCACCTCGGGCGCCCCCCGGTACAATGAGCAGTTCTTC. V is TRBV10-3 and J is TRBJ2-1, with D unresolved. Deletions cut 7 bases from V and 4 bases from J, with 17 bases between. CDR3 size: 15 residues. Germline V gene sequence: CDR1 ENHRY, CDR2 SYGVKD.

DNA for the CDR3: TGTGCCAGCAGTCGCGGAACCCTCCGACTCACTCCAGATACGCAGTATTTT. This encodes CASSRGTLRLTPDTQYF. This chain connects TRBV28 to TRBJ2-3, with no clear D. V was pared by 5 bases and J by 4 bases, with 22 bases between. The germline CDR1 and CDR2 sequences are MDHEN and SYDVKM. The CDR3 has 17 amino acids.

The chain uses TRBV28 and TRBJ2-6, with D unresolved. V shed 5 bases and J shed 0 bases, with 11 bases lying between them. This CDR3 comprises 16 residues. The germline V gene encodes CDR1 MDHEN and CDR2 SYDVKM. CDR3 nucleotides: TGTGCCAGCAGTGACCCCGGAGTCTCTGGGGCCAACGTCCTGACTTTC. This gives the protein CASSDPGVSGANVLTF.

This rearrangement joins TRBV5-6 to TRBJ2-5; TRBD2 might be the D (5 bases). The CDR3 runs to 14 residues. The V end lost 1 base, the J end lost 1 base, and 8 bases lay between the germline ends. Germline CDR1 reads SGHDT; CDR2 reads YYEEEE. The DNA of the CDR3 is TGTGCCAGCAGCTTGTTAAGCGGCCAAGAGACCCAGTACTTC. This translates into CASSLLSGQETQYF.

A single count supports this clone. The chain is built from TRBV5-5 and TRBJ1-1, with TRBD1 matching 8 bases. V lost 5 bases to trimming and J lost 5 bases; unmatched junction nucleotides: 5. Germline values: CDR1 SGHKS, CDR2 YYEKEE (reference sequence). The CDR3 contains 13 residues. CDR3 protein: CASSIQGGTEAFF. Written as DNA, the CDR3 is TGTGCCAGCAGTATACAGGGGGGAACTGAAGCTTTCTTT.

The chain is built from TRBV7-3 and TRBJ2-3; 7 bases map to TRBD2. J lost 0 bases, V lost 5 bases, and 8 bases had no gene match. This CDR3 has 16 residues. Germline CDR1 is SGHTA and CDR2 is FQGTGA. CDR3 loop: CASSHMGGVSTDTQYF. The CDR3 nucleotides are TGTGCCAGCAGCCACATGGGGGGGGTTAGCACAGATACGCAGTATTTT.

This clone was seen a few times. The genes are TRBV4-2 and TRBJ1-1; TRBD1 agrees at 8 bases. CDR1 and CDR2 (germline): LGHNA, YNFKEQ. This CDR3 has 15 amino acids. The trim removed 3 bases at V and 8 bases at J, leaving 11 bases unmatched. The CDR3 DNA follows: TGTGCCAGCAGCCACGGACAGGGTTTGGATTCAGAAGCTTTCTTT. Amino acids: CASSHGQGLDSEAFF.

The sample holds a few counts of this clone. The chain combines TRBV6-4 with TRBJ1-1, with D maybe TRBD1 (5 bases). V gave up 0 bases and J gave up 4 bases, with 9 bases separating them. Looked up from germline, CDR1 is MRHNA and CDR2 is SNTAGT. The CDR3 is 14 residues long. This CDR3 reads CASSDSSRGTEAFF. CDR3 sequence (DNA): TGTGCCAGCAGTGACTCGAGTAGGGGCACTGAAGCTTTCTTT.

The chain employs TRBV2 and TRBJ2-7; D may be TRBD2 (6 bases). Trimming removed 7 bases from V and 3 bases from J, with 10 bases in between. Germline loops: CDR1 SNHLY, CDR2 FYNNEI. The CDR3 length is 12 residues. CDR3 in amino acids: CASTPEGYEQYF. The CDR3 nucleotides read TGTGCCAGCACCCCGGAGGGCTACGAGCAGTACTTC.

J is TRBJ2-2 and V is TRBV19; D may be TRBD1 or TRBD2 (7 bases each). The V and J ends lost 6 bases and 1 base respectively, with 24 bases between them. CDR1 is LNHDA, CDR2 SQIVND, per germline (reference sequence). This CDR3 spans 19 amino acids. The CDR3 loop is CASRKVAGFGTVNTGELFF. The CDR3, as DNA: TGTGCCAGTAGAAAGGTAGCGGGTTTTGGGACAGTGAACACCGGGGAGCTGTTTTTT. The variable domain in full, completed from reference TRBV19 and TRBJ2-2, reads DGGITQSPKYLFRKEGQNVTLSCEQNLNHDAMYWYRQDPGQGLRLIYYSQIVNDFQKGDIAEGYSVSREKKESFPLTVTSAQKNPTAFYLCASRKVAGFGTVNTGELFFGEGSRLTVL.

The chain couples TRBV6-1 to TRBJ2-2; 10 bases are shared with TRBD1. J gave up 7 bases and V 6 bases, and 8 bases lay outside the gene matches. The CDR3 sequence is 15 residues long. The germline V gene has CDR1 MNHNS and CDR2 SASEGT. CDR3 region: CASRAPGQGIGELFF. CDR3 nucleotides: TGTGCCAGCAGGGCACCGGGACAGGGGATCGGGGAGCTGTTTTTT.

This sequence joins TRBV6-1 and TRBJ1-3; maybe TRBD1 (5 bases). Trimming stripped 8 bases from V and 3 bases from J, with 8 bases between. This CDR3 spans 12 amino acids. The germline V gene has CDR1 MNHNS and CDR2 SASEGT. CDR3 bases: TGTGCCAGCGGGGGAGGTGGAAACACCATATATTTT. Residues: CASGGGGNTIYF.

This clone was counted between two and nine times. The chain carries TRBV2 and TRBJ2-2, with 7 bases that match TRBD1. Trimming cost V 8 bases and J 0 bases; bases outside gene matches: 9. CDR1 is SNHLY and CDR2 is FYNNEI in the germline V gene. This CDR3 is 16 amino acids long. This chain's CDR3 is CASVGDRFANTGELFF. CDR3 sequence (DNA): TGTGCCAGCGTTGGGGACAGATTCGCGAACACCGGGGAGCTGTTTTTT.

The J gene is TRBJ1-1, the V gene TRBV5-1; TRBD1 matches at 9 bases. After removal of 4 bases from V and 10 bases from J, the junction contained 11 bases not matched to a gene. The germline gives CDR1 SGHRS, CDR2 YFSETQ. This CDR3 spans 14 amino acids. CDR3 coding DNA: TGCGCCAGCAGCCCGGGACAGGGAGCGGGGGTAGCTTTCTTT. It translates to CASSPGQGAGVAFF. Full variable domain (outside the CDR3, taken from reference TRBV5-1 and TRBJ1-1): KAGVTQTPRYLIKTRGQQVTLSCSPISGHRSVSWYQQTPGQGLQFLFEYFSETQRNKGNFPGRFSGRQFSNSRSEMNVSTLELGDSALYLCASSPGQGAGVAFFGQGTRLTVV.

This sequence joins TRBV7-2 and TRBJ2-7; weak D call: TRBD2 (6 bases). The CDR3 length is 14 residues. The germline V gene has CDR1 SGHTA and CDR2 FQGNSA. The V end lost 1 base, the J end lost 6 bases, and 13 bases lay between the germline ends. As DNA, the CDR3 is TGTGCCAGCAGCTTAGACGGAGGGTTGGGCGAGCAGTACTTC. Encoded protein: CASSLDGGLGEQYF.

The chain couples TRBV7-2 to TRBJ2-7; D unclear. Germline V CDR1 and CDR2: SGHTA, FQGNSA. This CDR3 contains 14 residues. The V and J ends lost 2 bases and 2 bases respectively, with 10 bases between them. The DNA of the CDR3 is TGTGCCAGCAGCTTAAATCCAGGACCCTACGAGCAGTACTTC. Translation: CASSLNPGPYEQYF.

This chain joins TRBV9 and TRBJ2-7; 8 bases line up with TRBD2. J was trimmed by 6 bases and V by 0 bases; bases with no gene match: 8. The CDR3 is 15 amino acids. The germline CDR1 and CDR2 sequences are SGDLS and YYNGEE. The CDR3 region is CASSVEGTSFSEQYF. CDR3 in DNA: TGTGCCAGCAGCGTAGAGGGGACTAGTTTTAGCGAGCAGTACTTC.